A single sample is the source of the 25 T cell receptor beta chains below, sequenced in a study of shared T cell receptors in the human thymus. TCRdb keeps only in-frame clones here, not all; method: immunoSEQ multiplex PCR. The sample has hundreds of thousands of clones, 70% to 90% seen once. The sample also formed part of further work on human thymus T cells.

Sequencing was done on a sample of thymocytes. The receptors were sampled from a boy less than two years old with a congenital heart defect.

This CDR3 reads CASSVGAKETQYF. CDR3 sequence (DNA): TGTGCCAGCAGTGTTGGAGCGAAAGAGACCCAGTACTTC. The chain employs TRBV2 and TRBJ2-5; D is undetermined. The V end was cut by 4 bases, the J end by 3 bases, with 9 bases between. Germline lookup yields CDR1 SNHLY and CDR2 FYNNEI. This CDR3 region has 13 residues. The entire variable domain, with the rest obtained from reference TRBV2 and TRBJ2-5, is as follows: EPEVTQTPSHQVTQMGQEVILRCVPISNHLYFYWYRQILGQKVEFLVSFYNNEISEKSEIFDDQFSVERPDGSNFTLKIRSTKLEDSAMYFCASSVGAKETQYFGPGTRLLVL.

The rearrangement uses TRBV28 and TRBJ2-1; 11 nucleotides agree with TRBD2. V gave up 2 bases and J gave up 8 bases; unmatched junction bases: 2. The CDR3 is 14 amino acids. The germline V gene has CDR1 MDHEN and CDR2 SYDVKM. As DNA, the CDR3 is TGTGCCAGCAGTTTACTAGCGGGGGGCCATGAGCAGTTCTTC. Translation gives CASSLLAGGHEQFF.

The CDR3 region is CASSPGTSGSWEQYF. CDR3 bases: TGTGCCAGCTCACCGGGGACTAGCGGGAGTTGGGAGCAGTACTTC. The rearrangement uses TRBV18 and TRBJ2-7; 14 nucleotides line up with TRBD2. Germline lookup yields CDR1 KGHSH and CDR2 LQKENI. J lost 7 bases, V lost 3 bases, and 5 bases had no gene match. The CDR3 is 15 amino acids.

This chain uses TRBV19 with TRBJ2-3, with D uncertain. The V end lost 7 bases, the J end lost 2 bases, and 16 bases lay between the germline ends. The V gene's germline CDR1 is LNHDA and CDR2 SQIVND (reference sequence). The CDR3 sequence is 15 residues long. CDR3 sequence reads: CASKKTFFVTDTQYF. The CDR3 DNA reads TGTGCCAGTAAAAAGACTTTCTTCGTCACAGATACGCAGTATTTT.

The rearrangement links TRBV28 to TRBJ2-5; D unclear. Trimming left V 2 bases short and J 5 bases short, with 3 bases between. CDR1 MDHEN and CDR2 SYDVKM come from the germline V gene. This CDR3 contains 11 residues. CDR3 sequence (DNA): TGTGCCAGCAGTTTAGAGGAGACCCAGTACTTC. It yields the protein CASSLEETQYF. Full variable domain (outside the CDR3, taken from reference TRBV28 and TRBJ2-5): DVKVTQSSRYLVKRTGEKVFLECVQDMDHENMFWYRQDPGLGLRLIYFSYDVKMKEKGDIPEGYSVSREKKERFSLILESASTNQTSMYLCASSLEETQYFGPGTRLLVL.

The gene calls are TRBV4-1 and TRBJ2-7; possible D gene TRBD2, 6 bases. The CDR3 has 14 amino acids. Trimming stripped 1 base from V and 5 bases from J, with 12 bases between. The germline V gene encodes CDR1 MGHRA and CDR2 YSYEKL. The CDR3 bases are TGCGCCAGCAGCCAAGGGGCGGGGAACCACGAGCAGTACTTC. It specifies CASSQGAGNHEQYF.

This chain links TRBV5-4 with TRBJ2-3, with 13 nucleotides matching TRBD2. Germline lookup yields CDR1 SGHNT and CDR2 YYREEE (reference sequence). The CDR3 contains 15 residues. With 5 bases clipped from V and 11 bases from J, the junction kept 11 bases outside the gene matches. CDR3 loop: CASRGGTSGKGKQYF. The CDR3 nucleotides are TGTGCCAGCAGGGGCGGGACTAGCGGGAAGGGGAAGCAGTATTTT.

The chain's CDR3 is CASSLDRGLQLGELFF. The CDR3, as DNA: TGTGCCAGCAGCTTAGATAGGGGACTCCAACTCGGGGAGCTGTTTTTT. V gene TRBV11-2 combines with J gene TRBJ2-2, with D possibly TRBD2 on 6 matching bases. Germline lookup yields CDR1 SGHAT and CDR2 FQNNGV. Trimming stripped 0 bases from V and 7 bases from J, with 15 bases between. The CDR3 runs to 16 residues.

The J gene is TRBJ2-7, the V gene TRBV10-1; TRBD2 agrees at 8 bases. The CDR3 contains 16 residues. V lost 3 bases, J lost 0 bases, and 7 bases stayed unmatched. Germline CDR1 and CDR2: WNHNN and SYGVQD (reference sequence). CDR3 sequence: CASSDRLAPSSYEQYF. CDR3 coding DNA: TGCGCCAGCAGTGACCGACTAGCGCCTAGCTCCTACGAGCAGTACTTC.

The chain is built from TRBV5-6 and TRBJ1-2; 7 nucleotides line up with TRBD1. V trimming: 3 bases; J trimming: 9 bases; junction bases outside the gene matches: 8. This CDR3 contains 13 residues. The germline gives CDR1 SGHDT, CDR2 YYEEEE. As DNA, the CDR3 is TGTGCCAGCAGCTGCCCCCACAGGGGTAGCTACACCTTC. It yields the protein CASSCPHRGSYTF.

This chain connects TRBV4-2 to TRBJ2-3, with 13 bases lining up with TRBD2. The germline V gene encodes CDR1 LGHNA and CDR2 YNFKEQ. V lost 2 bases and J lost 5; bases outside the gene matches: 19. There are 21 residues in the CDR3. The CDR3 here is CASSQTKETSGRSVRGDTQYF. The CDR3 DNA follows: TGTGCCAGCAGCCAAACTAAGGAGACTAGCGGGAGGTCCGTTAGGGGAGATACGCAGTATTTT.

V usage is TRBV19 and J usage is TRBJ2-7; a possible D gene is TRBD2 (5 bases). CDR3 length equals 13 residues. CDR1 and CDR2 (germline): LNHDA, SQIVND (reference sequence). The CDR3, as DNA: TGTGTCAATTTAAATTGGCACGCGGGCGAGCAGTACTTC. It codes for CVNLNWHAGEQYF.

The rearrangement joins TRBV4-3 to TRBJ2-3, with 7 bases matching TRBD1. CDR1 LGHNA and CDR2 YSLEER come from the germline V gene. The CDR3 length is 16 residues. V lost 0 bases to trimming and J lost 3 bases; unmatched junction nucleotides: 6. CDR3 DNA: TGCGCCAGCAGCCAAGATTGGGTGACAGGGACAGATACGCAGTATTTT. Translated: CASSQDWVTGTDTQYF.

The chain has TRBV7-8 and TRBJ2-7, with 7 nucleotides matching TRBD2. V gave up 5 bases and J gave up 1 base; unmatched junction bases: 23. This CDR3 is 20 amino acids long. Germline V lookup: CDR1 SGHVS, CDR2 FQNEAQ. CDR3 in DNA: TGTGCCAGCAGCGACGGGAAAAGTGGGTACTGGGGGGGTCAGTCCTACGAGCAGTACTTC. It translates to CASSDGKSGYWGGQSYEQYF.

CDR3 in amino acids: CASSGNTGSLSYEQYF. The CDR3 DNA is TGCGCCAGCAGTGGGAACACCGGGTCCCTCTCCTACGAGCAGTACTTC. The chain combines TRBV10-1 with TRBJ2-5; D gene ambiguous. Matching the DNA end better, TRBJ2-7 makes the J call doubtful. The germline V gene encodes CDR1 WNHNN and CDR2 SYGVQD (reference sequence). This CDR3 is built from 16 residues.

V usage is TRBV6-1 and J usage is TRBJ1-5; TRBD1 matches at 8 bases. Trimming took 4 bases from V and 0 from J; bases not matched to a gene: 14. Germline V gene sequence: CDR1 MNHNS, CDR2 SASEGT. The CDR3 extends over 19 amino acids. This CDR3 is CASSGGYRGSLYSNQPQHF. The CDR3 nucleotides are TGTGCCAGCAGTGGGGGCTACAGGGGGAGCCTTTATAGCAATCAGCCCCAGCATTTT.

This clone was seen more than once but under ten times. In DNA form, the CDR3 reads TGTGCCATCAGCGAGCGAAACCGTCGACTAGCGGGAGACTACGAGCAGTACTTC. The encoded protein is CAISERNRRLAGDYEQYF. The chain uses TRBV10-3 and TRBJ2-7; TRBD2 agrees at 12 bases. The junction had 15 bases not matched to a gene; V was cut back by 6 bases and J by 3 bases. CDR1 and CDR2 (germline): ENHRY, SYGVKD. The CDR3 is 18 amino acids.

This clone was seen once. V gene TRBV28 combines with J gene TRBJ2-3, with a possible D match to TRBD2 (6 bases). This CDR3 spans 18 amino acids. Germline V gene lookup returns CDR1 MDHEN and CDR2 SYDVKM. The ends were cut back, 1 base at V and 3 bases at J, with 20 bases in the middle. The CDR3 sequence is CASSLSETSCRETDTQYF. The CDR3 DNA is TGTGCCAGCAGTTTATCGGAAACTTCTTGTCGGGAGACAGATACGCAGTATTTT.

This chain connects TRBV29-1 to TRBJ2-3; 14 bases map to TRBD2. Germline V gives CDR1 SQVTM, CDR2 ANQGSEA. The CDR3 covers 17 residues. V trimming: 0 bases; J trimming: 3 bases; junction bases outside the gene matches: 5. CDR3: CSVEEPGLAGVTDTQYF. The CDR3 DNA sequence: TGCAGCGTTGAAGAACCGGGACTAGCGGGAGTTACAGATACGCAGTATTTT.

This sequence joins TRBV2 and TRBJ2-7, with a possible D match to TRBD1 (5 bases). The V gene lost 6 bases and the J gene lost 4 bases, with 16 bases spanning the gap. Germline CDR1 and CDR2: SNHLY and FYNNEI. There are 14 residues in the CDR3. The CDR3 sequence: CASSQVQGQYEQYF. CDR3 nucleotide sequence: TGTGCCAGCAGCCAGGTGCAGGGTCAGTACGAGCAGTACTTC.

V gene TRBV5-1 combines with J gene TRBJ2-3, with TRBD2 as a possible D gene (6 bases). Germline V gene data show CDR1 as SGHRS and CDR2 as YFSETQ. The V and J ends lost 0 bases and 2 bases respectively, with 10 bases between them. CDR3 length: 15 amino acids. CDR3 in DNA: TGCGCCAGCAGCTTGGGAGGACTAACCACAGATACGCAGTATTTT. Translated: CASSLGGLTTDTQYF.

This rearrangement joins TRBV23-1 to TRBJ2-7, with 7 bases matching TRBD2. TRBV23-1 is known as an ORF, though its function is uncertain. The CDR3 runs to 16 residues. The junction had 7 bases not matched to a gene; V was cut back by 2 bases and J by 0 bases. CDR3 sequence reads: CASSQREVVSSYEQYF. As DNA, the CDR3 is TGCGCCAGCAGTCAACGGGAGGTGGTAAGCTCCTACGAGCAGTACTTC.

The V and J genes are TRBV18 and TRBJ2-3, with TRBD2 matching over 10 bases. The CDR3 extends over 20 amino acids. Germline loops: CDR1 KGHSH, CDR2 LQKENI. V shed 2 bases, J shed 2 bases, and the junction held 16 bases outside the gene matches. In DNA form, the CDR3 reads TGTGCCAGCTCACCAACGGGACACCTCCTTAGCGGGGGGCACACAGATACGCAGTATTTT. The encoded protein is CASSPTGHLLSGGHTDTQYF.

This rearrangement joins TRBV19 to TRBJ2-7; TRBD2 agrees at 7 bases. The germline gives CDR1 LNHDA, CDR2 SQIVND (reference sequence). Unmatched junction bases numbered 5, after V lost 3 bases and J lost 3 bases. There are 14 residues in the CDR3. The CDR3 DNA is TGTGCCAGTAGTATTGGGAGGGAGGACTACGAGCAGTACTTC. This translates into CASSIGREDYEQYF.

The CDR3: CASSERAGDEQYF. DNA of the CDR3: TGTGCCAGCAGTGAACGGGCAGGGGACGAGCAGTACTTC. The V call is TRBV6-1, the J call TRBJ2-5; D is perhaps TRBD1 (6 bases). TRBJ2-7 explains the end of the DNA better; the J call may be wrong. The CDR3 contains 13 residues. Germline V lookup: CDR1 MNHNS, CDR2 SASEGT.